The 9 T cell receptor beta chains below all came from one sample that was sequenced in a study of OX40 agonist ivuxolimab in advanced cancers. Generated by immunoSEQ multiplex PCR, the TCRdb table keeps only in-frame clones and is missing some. The data contain about 90,000 clones, 85% to 90% of them singletons. Here the sequenced sample was CD4+ or CD8+ T cells sorted from blood, taken in a trial of the OX40 agonist ivuxolimab. The source is an adult with an advanced solid tumor such as melanoma, head and neck, liver or kidney cancer.

The chain uses TRBV5-1 and TRBJ2-5, with TRBD2 matching over 9 bases. V gave up 4 bases and J gave up 0 bases; unmatched junction bases: 7. The V gene's germline CDR1 is SGHRS and CDR2 YFSETQ. This CDR3 spans 16 amino acids. The DNA for the CDR3 is TGCGCCAGCAGCCCTAGACTAGCGGAGTACCAAGAGACCCAGTACTTC. This translates into CASSPRLAEYQETQYF.

The chain carries TRBV28 and TRBJ2-3; D uncertain. CDR1 is MDHEN and CDR2 is SYDVKM in the germline V gene. The V end lost 5 bases, the J end lost 1 base, and 7 bases lay between the germline ends. This CDR3 has 13 residues. Here the CDR3 reads CASSRTGTDTQYF. CDR3 DNA: TGTGCCAGCAGTAGGACGGGCACAGATACGCAGTATTTT.

This clone was detected only once. The J gene is TRBJ2-1, the V gene TRBV11-3; 13 positions agree with TRBD2. The germline CDR1 and CDR2 sequences are SGHNT and YENEEA. Losses at the gene ends were 5 bases for V and 7 bases for J; bases not matched to a gene: 2. The CDR3 has 14 amino acids. CDR3 nucleotides: TGTGCCAGCAGCACGGGACTAGCGGGAAATGAGCAGTTCTTC. Encoded protein: CASSTGLAGNEQFF.

This chain joins TRBV18 and TRBJ1-4, with D possibly TRBD1 on 5 matching bases. V dropped 1 base and J dropped 2 bases, with 8 bases sitting between them. The CDR3 is 15 amino acids. The germline CDR1 and CDR2 sequences are KGHSH and LQKENI. This CDR3 is CASSPRGDTNEKLFF. CDR3 coding DNA: TGTGCCAGCTCACCACGGGGGGATACTAATGAAAAACTGTTTTTT. Full variable domain (outside the CDR3, taken from reference TRBV18 and TRBJ1-4): NAGVMQNPRHLVRRRGQEARLRCSPMKGHSHVYWYRQLPEEGLKFMVYLQKENIIDESGMPKERFSAEFPKEGPSILRIQQVVRGDSAAYFCASSPRGDTNEKLFFGSGTQLSVL.

The rearrangement links TRBV18 to TRBJ2-3; no clear D. Trimming stripped 1 base from V and 0 bases from J, with 5 bases between. The germline gives CDR1 KGHSH, CDR2 LQKENI. The CDR3 spans 14 residues. The CDR3 sequence: CASSPRISTDTQYF. CDR3 nucleotides: TGTGCCAGCTCACCACGAATCAGCACAGATACGCAGTATTTT.

The V gene is TRBV27, the J gene TRBJ2-1, with D maybe TRBD2 (5 bases). Germline values: CDR1 MNHEY, CDR2 SMNVEV (reference sequence). The ends were cut back, 2 bases at V and 2 bases at J, with 22 bases in the middle. CDR3 length: 19 residues. As DNA, the CDR3 is TGTGCCAGCAGTTTAAGTGGAGGCATGACCTTGGGGACCTACAATGAGCAGTTCTTC. Its protein is CASSLSGGMTLGTYNEQFF.

This clone has only one observation. V and J are TRBV5-1 and TRBJ1-1; D is possibly TRBD1 (5 bases). Trimming left V 4 bases short and J 5 bases short, with 12 bases between. Germline assignment: CDR1 SGHRS and CDR2 YFSETQ. This CDR3 spans 13 amino acids. CDR3 DNA: TGCGCCAGCAGCGACCCGGGGGGAACTGAAGCTTTCTTT. It yields the protein CASSDPGGTEAFF.

This clone was seen only a few times. This sequence joins TRBV11-2 and TRBJ1-1, with D perhaps TRBD1 (6 bases). The CDR3 consists of 13 residues. The ends were cut back, 3 bases at V and 3 bases at J, with 8 bases in the middle. In germline, CDR1 is SGHAT, CDR2 FQNNGV. In DNA form, the CDR3 reads TGTGCCAGCAGCTTCGCAGGGGACACTGAAGCTTTCTTT. Its protein is CASSFAGDTEAFF. Full variable domain (remainder filled in from reference TRBV11-2 and TRBJ1-1): EAGVAQSPRYKIIEKRQSVAFWCNPISGHATLYWYQQILGQGPKLLIQFQNNGVVDDSQLPKDRFSAERLKGVDSTLKIQPAKLEDSAVYLCASSFAGDTEAFFGQGTRLTVV.

The rearrangement links TRBV5-6 to TRBJ1-1, with unresolved D. Trimming removed 5 bases at V and 3 bases at J, with 14 bases between. The CDR3 is made up of 14 amino acids. Germline V gene sequence: CDR1 SGHDT, CDR2 YYEEEE. DNA for the CDR3: TGTGCCAGCAGTCTATCAGGCAGCGACACTGAAGCTTTCTTT. It is translated as CASSLSGSDTEAFF.